This T cell receptor beta chain was captured by sequencing in a study of OX40 agonist ivuxolimab in advanced cancers. Some background on the complete study: Ivuxolimab, which targeted the costimulatory receptor OX40 (CD134), was an agonistic, fully human IgG2 monoclonal antibody. Intravenous ivuxolimab was administered to patients every 2 weeks at six dose levels: 0.01, 0.1, 0.3, 1.5, 3 and 10 mg/kg. Among the approximately 54 dose-escalation patients, about 20 had hepatocellular carcinoma, 15 melanoma, 9 renal cell carcinoma and 9 head and neck cancer. The dose-escalation cohort was 80% to 90% male with a mean age of roughly 60 years, ranging from roughly 20 to 80. Prior anti-PD-1, anti-PD-L1 or anti-CTLA-4 therapy was permitted, and about two fifths of dose-escalation patients had received checkpoint inhibitors. Partial responses occurred in three dose-escalation patients: two with cutaneous melanoma and one with hepatocellular carcinoma. Peripheral TCRbeta sequencing was intended to test whether TCR sequence diversity was altered and clonal T-cell expansion was caused by ivuxolimab. The paper covers the monotherapy dose-escalation part of the phase I ivuxolimab trial, which included N of about 51 patients. The paper as a whole reports these results and caveats: At doses from 0.1 to 3.0 mg/kg, clonal expansion was seen in both CD4+ and CD8+ blood T cells between baseline and week 6. The antigen specificity of the peripheral T cells that underwent clonal expansion was not determined. After ivuxolimab, CD8+ T cells had more expanded clones than CD4+ T cells on average. Low levels of normalized T-cell clonal expansion were also seen in some patients who did not respond. In the 0.1-3.0 mg/kg groups, partial responders had among the lowest normalized peripheral clonal expansion, particularly in CD8+ T cells.

Taken from cysteine to phenylalanine, the CDR3 has 16 residues. The only DNA kept is the CDR3, 48 bases in frame from the first base. Looking up the germline V gene yields CDR1 SGHRS and CDR2 YFSETQ. Ends trimmed: V by 2 bases, J by 2 bases; bases unmatched to a gene: 8. Turning to this clone: The antigen it binds to is not known. Base qualities are not provided; no much larger clone lies one nucleotide away.

For sequencing of the TCRbeta CDR3 region, genomic DNA was extracted from the sorted cells. The immunoSEQ Assay was used to sequence the TCRbeta CDR3 regions. The immuneACCESS repertoire file appears here via TCRdb, limited to in-frame rearrangements. These files lack a portion of the clones; in checked studies, under half of the deficit traces to unresolved V genes, and the cause of the others is not known. The sample records tens of thousands of clones, around 91% of which are singletons. 15% to 20% of the sample rests with the top ten. Patients with a history of autoimmune disease or receiving systemic immunosuppression were excluded from the trial. Peripheral blood for TCR sequencing was drawn from every dose cohort at baseline, at cycle 4 day 1 and at cycle 7 day 1. The samples were drawn from a first-in-human, open-label, multicenter phase I dose-escalation trial of ivuxolimab. Adults with locally advanced or metastatic melanoma, renal cell, hepatocellular, or head and neck squamous cell carcinoma were enrolled in the trial. CD4+ and CD8+ T cells were sorted separately from peripheral blood before TCR sequencing.

Sequences were derived from CD4+ or CD8+ T cells sorted from blood, sampled in a trial of the OX40 agonist ivuxolimab. Recombination connected TRBV5-1 to TRBJ2-3; 7 of the junction bases match TRBD1. The TCR comes from an adult with an advanced solid tumor such as melanoma, head and neck, liver or kidney cancer. The bases are TGCGCCAGCAGCTTTGACAGGGAGTTGGACACAGATACGCAGTATTTT. The resulting protein is CASSFDRELDTDTQYF.